These 24 T cell receptor beta chains originate from one sample sequenced in a study of blood T cell repertoires in COVID-19. Generated by immunoSEQ multiplex PCR, the TCRdb table keeps only in-frame clones and is missing some. The repertoire has approximately 97,000 clones, about 88% of them found once; the top ten carry less than 3.5%. The specimen sequenced was peripheral blood. These receptors were obtained from a man in his forties or fifties with active or convalescent COVID-19.

The CDR3 sequence is CASSQGGGQGLTSYNEQFF. DNA of the CDR3: TGTGCCAGCAGCCAAGGTGGTGGACAGGGGCTAACCTCCTACAATGAGCAGTTCTTC. The chain is built from TRBV3-1 (or the pseudogene TRBV3-2) and TRBJ2-1; TRBD1 matches 9 bases. The CDR3 length is 19 residues. The J segment lost 0 bases and the V segment lost 1 base, leaving 10 bases of the junction unmatched. Germline loops: CDR1 LGHDT, CDR2 YNNKEL (reference sequence).

V usage is TRBV24-1 and J usage is TRBJ2-1, with TRBD2 matching 11 bases. The CDR3 has 14 residues. In germline, CDR1 is KGHDR, CDR2 SFDVKD. V lost 8 bases, J lost 2 bases, and 1 base stayed unmatched. CDR3 sequence (DNA): TGTGCCACCATGACTAGCGGGGCCTACAATGAGCAGTTCTTC. Its translation: CATMTSGAYNEQFF.

This clone was seen once. The chain has TRBV4-3 and TRBJ2-5; D is perhaps TRBD2 (5 bases). The germline gives CDR1 LGHNA, CDR2 YSLEER. The CDR3 consists of 16 residues. V lost 1 base to trimming and J lost 3 bases, with 15 bases between them. Written as DNA, the CDR3 is TGCGCCAGCAGCCAAGCTGTCGGCGGGCCCAAAGAGACCCAGTACTTC. It encodes CASSQAVGGPKETQYF.

J is TRBJ1-2 and V is TRBV7-8; D perhaps matches TRBD1 (6 bases). Germline loops: CDR1 SGHVS, CDR2 FQNEAQ. Trimming took off 0 bases at V and 4 bases at J, with 12 bases between the two ends. CDR3 size: 15 residues. CDR3 nucleotides: TGTGCCAGCAGCTTAGCTCCCAGGGGCACCTATGGCTACACCTTC. Translating it yields CASSLAPRGTYGYTF.

The J gene is TRBJ2-2, the V gene TRBV19; 9 bases align to TRBD1. This CDR3 region has 16 residues. V lost 5 bases to trimming and J lost 6 bases; unmatched junction nucleotides: 10. Per the germline V gene, CDR1 is LNHDA and CDR2 is SQIVND (reference sequence). CDR3 region: CASSSFTGTGSGELFF. CDR3 DNA sequence: TGTGCCAGTAGTTCTTTTACCGGGACAGGGTCCGGGGAGCTGTTTTTT.

This chain joins TRBV4-1 and TRBJ1-3; a weak D match, TRBD1 (5 bases). The germline V and J ends were trimmed by 0 bases and 1 base, with 10 bases remaining between them. CDR1 and CDR2 from the germline V gene are MGHRA and YSYEKL. This CDR3 comprises 16 residues. The CDR3 sequence: CASSQDEGASGNTIYF. CDR3 sequence (DNA): TGCGCCAGCAGCCAAGATGAAGGGGCGTCTGGAAACACCATATATTTT.

The sample holds one count of this clone. V usage is TRBV7-7 and J usage is TRBJ2-3; D perhaps matches TRBD1 (6 bases). The CDR3 has 15 amino acids. Trimming removed 1 base at V and 3 bases at J, with 11 bases between. Germline CDR1 reads SSHAT; CDR2 reads FNYEAQ (reference sequence). The CDR3 nucleotides are TGTGCCAGCAGCTTAGGGGGGCCTGGGACAGATACGCAGTATTTT. Translated: CASSLGGPGTDTQYF. Supplemented by reference TRBV7-7 and TRBJ2-3, the full variable domain reads GAGVSQSPRYKVTKRGQDVTLRCDPISSHATLYWYQQALGQGPEFLTYFNYEAQPDKSGLPSDRFSAERPEGSISTLTIQRTEQRDSAMYRCASSLGGPGTDTQYFGPGTRLTVL.

This chain joins TRBV2 and TRBJ1-6, with D unresolved. V dropped 1 base and J dropped 7 bases, with 5 bases sitting between them. The length of the CDR3 is 13 residues. Germline CDR1 reads SNHLY; CDR2 reads FYNNEI. Here the CDR3 reads CASSEGPNSPLHF. As DNA, the CDR3 is TGTGCCAGCAGTGAAGGGCCCAATTCACCCCTCCACTTT.

V usage is TRBV5-1 and J usage is TRBJ2-1; D remains ambiguous. Trimming stripped 0 bases from V and 0 bases from J, with 10 bases between. CDR3 length: 16 amino acids. The V gene's germline CDR1 is SGHRS and CDR2 YFSETQ. CDR3 amino acids: CASSLAGTSSYNEQFF. The CDR3 nucleotides read TGCGCCAGCAGCTTGGCTGGCACCAGCTCCTACAATGAGCAGTTCTTC. Looking up the rest from reference TRBV5-1 and TRBJ2-1 gives the full variable domain: KAGVTQTPRYLIKTRGQQVTLSCSPISGHRSVSWYQQTPGQGLQFLFEYFSETQRNKGNFPGRFSGRQFSNSRSEMNVSTLELGDSALYLCASSLAGTSSYNEQFFGPGTRLTVL.

The chain has TRBV12-3 or TRBV12-4 and TRBJ1-2, with TRBD1 as a possible D gene (5 bases). This CDR3 spans 13 amino acids. Between the trimmed V and J ends, which lost 7 bases and 4 bases, there was a span of 13 bases. CDR3 in DNA: TGTGCCAGCACTCAAGCAGGGATCTATGGCTACACCTTC. The encoded protein is CASTQAGIYGYTF.

The chain employs TRBV18 and TRBJ1-5, with 10 nucleotides matching TRBD1. V was clipped by 4 bases and J by 5 bases; unmatched bases: 2. Germline V gene data show CDR1 as KGHSH and CDR2 as LQKENI. The CDR3 length is 14 residues. The DNA for the CDR3 is TGTGCCAGCTCACGCGGGACAGGGGATCAGCCCCAGCATTTT. Residues: CASSRGTGDQPQHF.

This rearrangement joins TRBV10-2 to TRBJ1-1; TRBD1 aligns across 8 bases. The CDR3 contains 14 residues. The ends lost 3 bases at V and 2 bases at J; junction bases unmatched: 2. Germline lookup yields CDR1 WSHSY and CDR2 SAAADI. Here the CDR3 DNA reads TGCGCCAGCAGTGACAGGGGGCTTAACACTGAAGCTTTCTTT. Translation gives CASSDRGLNTEAFF.

V and J are TRBV19 and TRBJ1-4, with TRBD1 identical over 11 bases. The trim removed 5 bases at V and 8 bases at J, leaving 7 bases unmatched. The CDR3 spans 15 residues. The germline CDR1 and CDR2 sequences are LNHDA and SQIVND (reference sequence). CDR3 sequence: CASSPRTGGDEKLFF. The DNA of the CDR3 is TGTGCCAGTAGTCCCCGGACAGGGGGCGACGAAAAACTGTTTTTT.

The CDR3 loop reads CASSYSGARTEAFF. The CDR3 DNA is TGTGCCAGCAGTTACTCGGGGGCTAGGACTGAAGCTTTCTTT. The J gene is TRBJ1-1, the V gene TRBV6-5; a possible D gene is TRBD1 (6 bases). This CDR3 comprises 14 residues. CDR1 and CDR2 (germline): MNHEY, SVGAGI. The V end lost 0 bases, the J end lost 5 bases, and 10 bases lay between the germline ends.

This clone was seen only once. The rearrangement links TRBV4-1 to TRBJ2-5; D gene unclear. Germline-derived CDR1 and CDR2 are MGHRA and YSYEKL. Trimming removed 0 bases at V and 2 bases at J, with 7 bases between. The CDR3 sequence is 14 residues long. CDR3 amino acids: CASSQDGIQETQYF. CDR3 in DNA: TGCGCCAGCAGCCAAGATGGCATTCAAGAGACCCAGTACTTC.

This sequence joins TRBV6-5 and TRBJ1-3; tentatively, D is TRBD1 (6 bases). The CDR3 is 15 residues long. Germline-derived CDR1 and CDR2 are MNHEY and SVGAGI. V was clipped by 6 bases and J by 0 bases, with 12 bases between them. Here the CDR3 DNA reads TGTGCCAGCAGCCTGGGACATTTCTCTGGAAACACCATATATTTT. This codes for CASSLGHFSGNTIYF.

This clone has a handful of counts. The genes are TRBV2 and TRBJ1-1; 7 bases agree with TRBD1. Germline values: CDR1 SNHLY, CDR2 FYNNEI. CDR3 length: 14 amino acids. The V gene end was trimmed by 5 bases and the J gene end by 1 base; junction bases not matched to a gene: 4. CDR3 protein: CASSLQGQNTEAFF. DNA for the CDR3: TGTGCCAGCAGTTTACAGGGGCAGAACACTGAAGCTTTCTTT. Filled out from reference TRBV2 and TRBJ1-1, the complete variable domain reads EPEVTQTPSHQVTQMGQEVILRCVPISNHLYFYWYRQILGQKVEFLVSFYNNEISEKSEIFDDQFSVERPDGSNFTLKIRSTKLEDSAMYFCASSLQGQNTEAFFGQGTRLTVV.

The J gene is TRBJ2-1, the V gene TRBV3-1 (or the pseudogene TRBV3-2), with 10 bases that match TRBD2. Germline CDR1 LGHDT, CDR2 YNNKEL (reference sequence). V dropped 0 bases and J dropped 6; count of bases not matched to a gene: 2. The CDR3 contains 15 residues. The CDR3 loop is CASSQDRLAGNEQFF. The CDR3 DNA sequence: TGTGCCAGCAGCCAAGATCGACTAGCGGGCAATGAGCAGTTCTTC.

The genes are TRBV6-1 and TRBJ1-5; D possibly corresponds to TRBD1 (6 bases). The V gene's germline CDR1 is MNHNS and CDR2 SASEGT. CDR3 length: 15 residues. V was cut by 0 bases and J by 8 bases, with 14 bases left in between. CDR3 sequence (DNA): TGTGCCAGCAGTGAAGCCGGGACACTTCGCGAGCCCCAGCATTTT. Protein product: CASSEAGTLREPQHF.

The rearrangement joins TRBV21-1 to TRBJ1-5. TRBV21-1 is a pseudogene locus. This CDR3 comprises 19 residues. CDR3 nucleotide sequence: TGTGCCAGCAGCAAAGCTTGGGATCAACTCGGGGGTTCAGATCAGCCCCAGCATTTT. Translation: CASSKAWDQLGGSDQPQHF.

The V call is TRBV27, the J call TRBJ1-6, with D maybe TRBD1 (6 bases). Germline lookup yields CDR1 MNHEY and CDR2 SMNVEV (reference sequence). The CDR3 is 15 amino acids. The V end lost 2 bases, the J end lost 5 bases, and 10 bases lay between the germline ends. The CDR3 bases are TGTGCCAGCAGTTTAGGACAGACTGATAATTCACCCCTCCACTTT. Its protein is CASSLGQTDNSPLHF.

This rearrangement joins TRBV27 to TRBJ2-7; a weak D match, TRBD1 (6 bases). CDR1 MNHEY and CDR2 SMNVEV come from the germline V gene (reference sequence). CDR3 size: 14 residues. The germline V and J ends were trimmed by 3 bases and 0 bases, with 9 bases remaining between them. CDR3 protein: CASSFAGDSYEQYV. The CDR3 DNA is TGTGCCAGCAGTTTCGCAGGGGACTCCTACGAGCAGTACGTC.

The chain recombines TRBV3-1 (or the pseudogene TRBV3-2) with TRBJ1-2, with D possibly TRBD1 on 5 matching bases. This CDR3 is built from 14 residues. Germline V gene sequence: CDR1 LGHDT, CDR2 YNNKEL (reference sequence). V dropped 1 base and J dropped 8 bases, with 14 bases sitting between them. The CDR3 DNA reads as TGTGCCAGCAGCCAAGTTGGGCAGGGTGCCGGCTACACCTTC. Protein: CASSQVGQGAGYTF.

CDR3 sequence (DNA): TGTGCCAGCAGCTTAGCGCAAACAGCGAACACTGAAGCTTTCTTT. Encoded protein: CASSLAQTANTEAFF. The chain has TRBV7-8 and TRBJ1-1; D gene uncertain. Germline values: CDR1 SGHVS, CDR2 FQNEAQ. The CDR3 covers 15 residues. V was cut by 0 bases and J by 1 base, with 9 bases left in between. Full variable domain (rest looked up from reference TRBV7-8 and TRBJ1-1): GAGVSQSPRYKVAKRGQDVALRCDPISGHVSLFWYQQALGQGPEFLTYFQNEAQLDKSGLPSDRFFAERPEGSVSTLKIQRTQQEDSAVYLCASSLAQTANTEAFFGQGTRLTVV.